Presented here are 27 T cell receptor beta chains from one specimen sequenced in a study of blood T cell repertoires in COVID-19. Produced via immunoSEQ multiplex PCR; TCRdb's table is partial and in-frame only. The repertoire consists of 130,000 to 150,000 clones, with over 60% occurring once and the leading ten covering around 14%. The material sequenced was peripheral blood. All receptors come from a man older than 75 with acute or convalescent COVID-19.

The chain recombines TRBV5-1 with TRBJ2-1, with 7 bases aligning to TRBD2. Germline lookup yields CDR1 SGHRS and CDR2 YFSETQ. V was pared by 5 bases and J by 8 bases, with 4 bases of the junction left unmatched. This CDR3 region has 12 residues. The CDR3 bases are TGCGCCAGCAGTAGGGAGGGCGATGAGCAGTTCTTC. This encodes CASSREGDEQFF. The full variable domain, its missing parts supplied by reference TRBV5-1 and TRBJ2-1, is KAGVTQTPRYLIKTRGQQVTLSCSPISGHRSVSWYQQTPGQGLQFLFEYFSETQRNKGNFPGRFSGRQFSNSRSEMNVSTLELGDSALYLCASSREGDEQFFGPGTRLTVL.

CDR3 amino acids: CASSLEPRNSPLHF. In DNA form, the CDR3 reads TGTGCCAGCAGCTTAGAGCCTCGTAATTCACCCCTCCACTTT. The V call is TRBV7-9, the J call TRBJ1-6; D not resolved. With 1 base removed from V and 6 bases from J, the gap between germline ends came to 7 bases. CDR1 is SEHNR, CDR2 FQNEAQ, per germline (reference sequence). CDR3 length: 14 residues. Full variable domain (missing parts from reference TRBV7-9 and TRBJ1-6): DTGVSQNPRHKITKRGQNVTFRCDPISEHNRLYWYRQTLGQGPEFLTYFQNEAQLEKSRLLSDRFSAERPKGSFSTLEIQRTEQGDSAMYLCASSLEPRNSPLHFGNGTRLTVT.

Worth noting for this clone: The same CDR3 also results from other DNA sequences found in this sample. The V and J genes are TRBV3-1 (or the pseudogene TRBV3-2) and TRBJ1-6; possible D gene TRBD1, 6 bases. The V end was cut by 4 bases, the J end by 5 bases, with 9 bases between. The CDR3 totals 14 residues. Per the germline V gene, CDR1 is LGHDT and CDR2 is YNNKEL (reference sequence). Written as DNA, the CDR3 is TGTGCCAGCAGCCCACAGGGAAATAATTCACCCCTCCACTTT. Its protein product is CASSPQGNNSPLHF.

The J gene is TRBJ1-6, the V gene TRBV10-3; 7 positions match TRBD1. The CDR3 sequence is 15 residues long. With V trimmed by 1 base and J by 8 bases, 5 bases remained unmatched. CDR1 ENHRY and CDR2 SYGVKD come from the germline V gene. CDR3 bases: TGTGCCATCAGTGAGTTCGAACAGGGGCATTCACCCCTCCACTTT. Encoded protein: CAISEFEQGHSPLHF.

The chain uses TRBV4-2 and TRBJ1-4, with 10 bases matching TRBD1. CDR3 size: 17 residues. V dropped 4 bases and J dropped 13; count of bases not matched to a gene: 18. CDR1 and CDR2 (germline): LGHNA, YNFKEQ. The CDR3 sequence: CASSPGMQGQGSKGLFF. CDR3 in DNA: TGTGCCAGCAGCCCCGGAATGCAGGGACAGGGGTCGAAGGGACTGTTTTTT.

V usage is TRBV29-1 and J usage is TRBJ2-2, with D perhaps matching TRBD2 (5 bases). Germline assignment: CDR1 SQVTM and CDR2 ANQGSEA. The CDR3 length is 13 residues. V lost 0 bases, J lost 6 bases, and 8 bases lay in between. CDR3 sequence reads: CSVEEAGAGELFF. CDR3 DNA: TGCAGCGTTGAAGAGGCGGGTGCCGGGGAGCTGTTTTTT.

The chain links TRBV2 to TRBJ1-5, with TRBD1 matching over 9 bases. V gave up 4 bases and J gave up 1 base; unmatched junction bases: 5. Germline V CDR1 and CDR2: SNHLY, FYNNEI. CDR3 size: 16 residues. CDR3 nucleotide sequence: TGTGCCAGCAGTGCAGAGGGACAGGGAAGCAATCAGCCCCAGCATTTT. Protein product: CASSAEGQGSNQPQHF.

This clone has more than one count but fewer than ten. The chain recombines TRBV3-1 (or the pseudogene TRBV3-2) with TRBJ1-1, with a weak D call TRBD1 (5 bases). In germline, CDR1 is LGHDT, CDR2 YNNKEL (reference sequence). The ends were cut back, 3 bases at V and 4 bases at J, with 12 bases in the middle. The CDR3 runs to 14 residues. The chain's CDR3 is CASSHLDRGTEAFF. CDR3 in DNA: TGTGCCAGCAGCCACCTCGACAGAGGCACTGAAGCTTTCTTT.

This chain links TRBV19 with TRBJ2-3; TRBD2 matches 9 bases. V gave up 2 bases and J gave up 7 bases; unmatched junction bases: 7. Germline-derived CDR1 and CDR2 are LNHDA and SQIVND (reference sequence). This CDR3 has 15 amino acids. The CDR3 sequence: CASSIRRGGLNTQYF. The CDR3 DNA is TGTGCCAGTAGTATAAGGCGGGGGGGCCTGAATACGCAGTATTTT.

This clone has at least ten counts. The chain links TRBV25-1 to TRBJ2-5; TRBD2 agrees at 10 bases. The CDR3 extends over 16 amino acids. Germline values: CDR1 MGHDK, CDR2 SYGVNS. The junction had 13 bases not matched to a gene; V was cut back by 10 bases and J by 2 bases. CDR3 protein: CATADPSGGLQETQYF. The CDR3 DNA reads as TGTGCCACAGCAGACCCTAGCGGGGGTCTACAAGAGACCCAGTACTTC.

The genes are TRBV2 and TRBJ1-6, with a weak D call TRBD1 (5 bases). CDR1 and CDR2 from the germline V gene are SNHLY and FYNNEI. Trimming stripped 5 bases from V and 0 bases from J, with 14 bases between. The CDR3 sequence is 17 residues long. The CDR3 nucleotides are TGTGCCAGCAGTACCTTCGGGGGAAGCTCCTATAATTCACCCCTCCACTTT. Its protein is CASSTFGGSSYNSPLHF. Complete variable domain (other parts from reference TRBV2 and TRBJ1-6): EPEVTQTPSHQVTQMGQEVILRCVPISNHLYFYWYRQILGQKVEFLVSFYNNEISEKSEIFDDQFSVERPDGSNFTLKIRSTKLEDSAMYFCASSTFGGSSYNSPLHFGNGTRLTVT.

This rearrangement joins TRBV4-3 to TRBJ2-6, with TRBD2 as a possible D gene (5 bases). The V end lost 0 bases, the J end lost 0 bases, and 15 bases lay between the germline ends. Per the germline V gene, CDR1 is LGHNA and CDR2 is YSLEER. The CDR3 has 19 residues. The CDR3 region is CASSQDPPVGASGANVLTF. CDR3 coding DNA: TGCGCCAGCAGCCAAGATCCTCCAGTGGGAGCCTCTGGGGCCAACGTCCTGACTTTC.

J is TRBJ1-4 and V is TRBV28; TRBD1 aligns across 8 bases. V was clipped by 6 bases and J by 0 bases; unmatched bases: 3. Germline CDR1 and CDR2: MDHEN and SYDVKM. The CDR3 is 15 amino acids. The CDR3 loop is CASRSGGPTNEKLFF. CDR3 coding DNA: TGTGCCAGCAGGTCAGGGGGCCCAACTAATGAAAAACTGTTTTTT.

This clone was counted a single time. This rearrangement joins TRBV7-2 to TRBJ1-5; no firm D call. The length of the CDR3 is 13 residues. The V and J ends lost 6 bases and 3 bases respectively, with 9 bases between them. Germline V CDR1 and CDR2: SGHTA, FQGNSA. The CDR3 is CASSRSDNQPQHF. CDR3 sequence (DNA): TGTGCCAGCAGTAGGAGCGACAATCAGCCCCAGCATTTT.

In DNA, the CDR3 is TGTGCCAGCAGCCAAGAAGGGGGGAGGGGTCAGCCCCAGCATTTT. Its protein is CASSQEGGRGQPQHF. This chain uses TRBV4-2 with TRBJ1-5; D possibly corresponds to TRBD1 (6 bases). The germline gives CDR1 LGHNA, CDR2 YNFKEQ. CDR3 length equals 15 residues. V gave up 0 bases and J gave up 6 bases, with 12 bases separating them.

This clone was observed a handful of times. V and J are TRBV2 and TRBJ2-4; 10 bases are a match to TRBD2. J gave up 5 bases and V 9 bases, and 10 bases lay outside the gene matches. Germline assignment: CDR1 SNHLY and CDR2 FYNNEI. This CDR3 has 15 residues. CDR3 region: CASRLAGGHENIQYF. Here the CDR3 DNA reads TGTGCCAGTCGACTAGCGGGTGGCCATGAAAACATTCAGTACTTC.

The chain carries TRBV3-1 (or the pseudogene TRBV3-2) and TRBJ1-2; D unresolved. Germline V gene data show CDR1 as LGHDT and CDR2 as YNNKEL (reference sequence). Deletions cut 1 base from V and 5 bases from J, with 8 bases between. The CDR3 consists of 13 residues. Written as DNA, the CDR3 is TGTGCCAGCAGCCAAGTTGAGGGATATGGCTACACCTTC. Its translation is CASSQVEGYGYTF.

This clone was seen a few times. The chain links TRBV4-3 to TRBJ1-1; D might be TRBD1 (5 bases). Germline V gives CDR1 LGHNA, CDR2 YSLEER. Deletions cut 0 bases from V and 1 base from J, with 12 bases between. The CDR3 is 16 residues long. CDR3 amino acids: CASSQDGAGWNTEAFF. CDR3 DNA: TGCGCCAGCAGCCAAGATGGGGCAGGGTGGAACACTGAAGCTTTCTTT.

The genes are TRBV9 and TRBJ2-1; 8 bases are shared with TRBD1. The CDR3 extends over 13 amino acids. The junction had 2 bases not matched to a gene; V was cut back by 4 bases and J by 5 bases. Germline assignment: CDR1 SGDLS and CDR2 YYNGEE. As DNA, the CDR3 is TGTGCCAGCAGCCAGACAGGGGACAATGAGCAGTTCTTC. Amino acid sequence: CASSQTGDNEQFF.

The rearrangement uses TRBV5-1 and TRBJ2-1; the D is unclear. The CDR3 extends over 14 amino acids. With 0 bases removed from V and 5 bases from J, the gap between germline ends came to 9 bases. Per germline, CDR1 SGHRS and CDR2 YFSETQ. The CDR3 loop reads CASSLATLDNEQFF. The CDR3 region has the DNA TGCGCCAGCAGCTTGGCGACACTTGACAATGAGCAGTTCTTC.

The chain links TRBV19 to TRBJ1-6; 10 bases are shared with TRBD1. Germline V gene lookup returns CDR1 LNHDA and CDR2 SQIVND (reference sequence). Trimming at V came to 3 bases and at J to 9 bases, leaving 2 bases not matched to a gene. The CDR3 consists of 14 residues. This CDR3 reads CASSIDRGLSPLHF. DNA for the CDR3: TGTGCCAGTAGTATTGACAGGGGGCTTTCACCCCTCCACTTT.

The chain links TRBV14 to TRBJ2-6; D unclear. Germline CDR1 SGHDN, CDR2 FVKESK. The CDR3 spans 16 residues. V was trimmed by 1 base and J by 0 bases, leaving 7 bases between them. Written as DNA, the CDR3 is TGTGCCAGCAGCCAAGGTTTCTTCTCTGGGGCCAACGTCCTGACTTTC. Translation gives CASSQGFFSGANVLTF.

The chain carries TRBV5-1 and TRBJ2-6, with 8 bases matching TRBD2. This CDR3 contains 16 residues. After removal of 3 bases from V and 1 base from J, the junction contained 3 bases not matched to a gene. From germline, CDR1 is SGHRS and CDR2 YFSETQ. The DNA for the CDR3 is TGCGCCAGCAGCTCGGGACTAGGGTCTGGGGCCAACGTCCTGACTTTC. Protein sequence: CASSSGLGSGANVLTF.

This sequence joins TRBV9 and TRBJ1-6, with D unclear. Germline assignment: CDR1 SGDLS and CDR2 YYNGEE. The CDR3 extends over 18 amino acids. V dropped 4 bases and J dropped 0 bases, with 17 bases sitting between them. CDR3 loop: CASSPDVPGSSYNSPLHF. In DNA form, the CDR3 reads TGTGCCAGCAGCCCAGACGTACCGGGGAGCTCCTATAATTCACCCCTCCACTTT.

The chain carries TRBV18 and TRBJ1-5; 7 nucleotides line up with TRBD1. CDR3 size: 15 residues. From germline, CDR1 is KGHSH and CDR2 LQKENI. Trimming removed 6 bases from V and 0 bases from J; junction bases left unmatched: 5. CDR3 nucleotide sequence: TGTGCCAGCTCCCGAGGACAGGATAGCAATCAGCCCCAGCATTTT. It yields the protein CASSRGQDSNQPQHF.

The chain recombines TRBV3-1 (or the pseudogene TRBV3-2) with TRBJ2-7, with D possibly being TRBD2 (5 bases). The CDR3 consists of 13 residues. V was pared by 4 bases and J by 4 bases, with 11 bases between. Germline-derived CDR1 and CDR2 are LGHDT and YNNKEL (reference sequence). CDR3 protein: CASSPTSSYEQYF. CDR3 coding DNA: TGTGCCAGCAGCCCCACTAGTAGTTACGAGCAGTACTTC.

The CDR3 here is CASLGGAEGYTF. For the CDR3, the DNA is TGTGCCAGTCTCGGGGGAGCGGAGGGCTACACCTTC. The chain has TRBV12-3 or TRBV12-4 and TRBJ1-2; D possibly corresponds to TRBD1 (5 bases). The V end lost 9 bases, the J end lost 8 bases, and 16 bases lay between the germline ends. This CDR3 is built from 12 residues.